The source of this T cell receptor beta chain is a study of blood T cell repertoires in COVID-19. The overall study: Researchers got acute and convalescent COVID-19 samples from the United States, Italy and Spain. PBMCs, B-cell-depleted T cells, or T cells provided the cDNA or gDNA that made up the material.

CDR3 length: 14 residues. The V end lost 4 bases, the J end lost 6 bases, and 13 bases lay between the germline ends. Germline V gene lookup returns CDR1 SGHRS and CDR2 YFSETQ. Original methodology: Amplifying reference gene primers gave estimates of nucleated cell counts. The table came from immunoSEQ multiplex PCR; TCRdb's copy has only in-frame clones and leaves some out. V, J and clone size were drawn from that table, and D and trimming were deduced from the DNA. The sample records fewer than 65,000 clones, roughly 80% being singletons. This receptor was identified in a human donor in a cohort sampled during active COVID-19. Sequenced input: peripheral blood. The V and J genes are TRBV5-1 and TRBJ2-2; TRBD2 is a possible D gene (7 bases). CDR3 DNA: TGCGCCAGCAGCACTGGGCGGGGGCCCGGGGAGCTGTTTTTT. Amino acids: CASSTGRGPGELFF.